A selection of T cell receptor beta chains follows, all from one sample in a study of follicular helper T cells after annual influenza vaccination. This table comes from immunoSEQ multiplex PCR, and its TCRdb copy is limited to in-frame clones, with some not included. Here the sample spans roughly 7,000 clones, around 80% being singletons. The sample in question was CXCR5- memory CD4+ T cells sorted from blood, obtained 7 days after influenza vaccination. The origin of the receptors is an adult who received the influenza vaccine. Each CDR3 is given with its conserved first and last residue. A D gene is named only where the DNA matches it firmly. Clone size is shown for a subset of rows, as once, few, many or a class of expanded clone.

clone size | J gene | D gene | V gene | CDR3 length | CDR3 DNA | CDR3 protein
- | TRBJ1-2 | - | TRBV6-5 | 13 | TGTGCCAGCAGTCAAGACATCTGGAATGGCTACACCTTC | CASSQDIWNGYTF
- | TRBJ1-1 | TRBD1 | TRBV6-5 | 14 | TGTGCCAGCAGCCTAGACAGGGGTGGCACTGAAGCTTTCTTT | CASSLDRGGTEAFF
- | TRBJ1-1 | - | TRBV6-1 | 14 | TGTGCCAGCAGTGAATATCACAGGAACACTGAAGCTTTCTTT | CASSEYHRNTEAFF
- | TRBJ2-5 | - | TRBV7-2 | 14 | TGTGCCAGCAGCTTAGGCGGCAGGTCTCCGACCCAGTACTTC | CASSLGGRSPTQYF
- | TRBJ1-1 | - | TRBV12-5 | 13 | TGTGCTAGTGGTACAGGGTCCGGCACTGAAGCTTTCTTT | CASGTGSGTEAFF
- | TRBJ1-1 | - | TRBV2 | 11 | TGTGCCAGCAGTGCTGCGGGGCGAGCTTTCTTT | CASSAAGRAFF
- | TRBJ2-7 | - | TRBV6-1 | 14 | TGTGCCAGCAGGACCACAGGGCTCTCCTACGAGCAGTACTTC | CASRTTGLSYEQYF
- | TRBJ1-4 | TRBD1 | TRBV7-9 | 14 | TGTGCCAGCAGCTTAGGACAGGGCGTCGAAAAACTGTTTTTT | CASSLGQGVEKLFF
- | TRBJ2-3 | TRBD2 | TRBV7-2 | 15 | TGTGCCAGCAGCAAAGACGGGGGGAGGACAGATACGCAGTATTTT | CASSKDGGRTDTQYF
- | TRBJ1-3 | - | TRBV7-9 | 17 | TGTGCCAGCAGCTTTTGGACAGACCCCATCTCTGGAAACACCATATATTTT | CASSFWTDPISGNTIYF
- | TRBJ2-2 | TRBD2 | TRBV6-5 | 16 | TGTGCCAGCAGTTACCCGTCGGGGGGGCGTACCGGGGAGCTGTTTTTT | CASSYPSGGRTGELFF
- | TRBJ2-2 | TRBD2 | TRBV7-3 | 18 | TGTGCCAGCAGCTTAATGGTGGCTAGCGGGCGTTCCGCCGGGGAGCTGTTTTTT | CASSLMVASGRSAGELFF
- | TRBJ2-5 | TRBD1 | TRBV9 | 16 | TGTGCCAGCAGCGCCTCACAGACAGGGGGAAGTGAGACCCAGTACTTC | CASSASQTGGSETQYF
once | TRBJ2-7 | - | TRBV10-3 | 15 | TGTGCCATCAGTGAGTCCCCCCCCACAGGGTACGAGCAGTACTTC | CAISESPPTGYEQYF
- | TRBJ2-1 | TRBD1 | TRBV6-1 | 15 | TGTGCCAGCAACCTGGACAGGGGGGCCTACAATGAGCAGTTCTTC | CASNLDRGAYNEQFF
- | TRBJ2-3 | - | TRBV6-1 | 14 | TGTGCCAGCAGTGCCCGGCCGAGTTCAGATACGCAGTATTTT | CASSARPSSDTQYF
- | TRBJ2-3 | - | TRBV6-5 | 16 | TGTGCCAGCAGTTACTCGGCGAGGGTCTCCACAGATACGCAGTATTTT | CASSYSARVSTDTQYF
- | TRBJ2-2 | - | TRBV7-8 | 13 | TGTGCCAGCAGCTTCAACGAGGCCGGGGAGCTGTTTTTT | CASSFNEAGELFF
- | TRBJ2-5 | - | TRBV7-6 | 11 | TGTGCCAGCAGCTTAAAAGAGACCCAGTACTTC | CASSLKETQYF
- | TRBJ2-1 | TRBD2 | TRBV7-2 | 17 | TGTGCCAGCAGCTTCCTTCTAGCGGGGGGCCGAAACAATGAGCAGTTCTTC | CASSFLLAGGRNNEQFF
- | TRBJ1-4 | - | TRBV6-1 | 16 | TGTGCCAGCAGTGAAGTTGCAGGAGGGGGGCGAGGGAAACTGTTTTTT | CASSEVAGGGRGKLFF
- | TRBJ1-2 | TRBD1 | TRBV7-9 | 17 | TGTGCCAGCAGCCTAAACTCCGGGACAGGGATCGGCTATGGCTACACCTTC | CASSLNSGTGIGYGYTF
- | TRBJ2-1 | - | TRBV6-1 | 16 | TGTGCCAGCAGTGCCGGGACTCCGAGCTCCTACAATGAGCAGTTCTTC | CASSAGTPSSYNEQFF
- | TRBJ1-2 | - | TRBV2 | 15 | TGTGCCAGCAGTGACGCGGAGAATAATAACTATGGCTACACCTTC | CASSDAENNNYGYTF
- | TRBJ1-1 | - | TRBV11-1 | 13 | TGTGCCAGCAGCCTGGGGATGAACACTGAAGCTTTCTTT | CASSLGMNTEAFF
- | TRBJ1-2 | TRBD1 | TRBV7-6 | 14 | TGTGCCAGCAGCTCCGGGACAGGGGGCGCCGGCTACACCTTC | CASSSGTGGAGYTF
- | TRBJ1-4 | - | TRBV28 | 14 | TGTGCCAGCAGTCAAGGGGGTGCTAATGAAAAACTGTTTTTT | CASSQGGANEKLFF
- | TRBJ1-2 | TRBD1 | TRBV25-1 | 14 | TGTGCCAGCAGTGAATCAGGCCAGGGGGACGGCTACACCTTC | CASSESGQGDGYTF
- | TRBJ2-5 | - | TRBV7-2 | 14 | TGTGCCAGCAGCCTGGACACCTACCAAGAGACCCAGTACTTC | CASSLDTYQETQYF
- | TRBJ1-1 | - | TRBV28 | 13 | TGTGCCAGCATTACACAGGGGAACACTGAAGCTTTCTTT | CASITQGNTEAFF
- | TRBJ2-2 | - | TRBV29-1 | 12 | TGCAGCGTAGGTGGGGTTATCGGGGAGCTGTTTTTT | CSVGGVIGELFF
- | TRBJ1-1 | - | TRBV7-2 | 15 | TGTGCCAGCAGCTTAGATTGGGCAGGGTACACTGAAGCTTTCTTT | CASSLDWAGYTEAFF
- | TRBJ2-2 | - | TRBV5-1 | 15 | TGCGCCAGCAGCCCCAATAGTGGCTTACCCGGGGAGCTGTTTTTT | CASSPNSGLPGELFF
once | TRBJ2-2 | TRBD2 | TRBV18 | 15 | TGTGCCAGCAGACCGGGACTAGACAACACCGGGGAGCTGTTTTTT | CASRPGLDNTGELFF
few | TRBJ1-1 | - | TRBV18 | 13 | TGTGCCAGCTCACTGGGGGAGGGCACTGAAGCTTTCTTT | CASSLGEGTEAFF
- | TRBJ1-1 | TRBD1 | TRBV19 | 16 | TGTGCCAGTAGCTCTTCTTTCGGGACAGGGGGTACTGAAGCTTTCTTT | CASSSSFGTGGTEAFF
- | TRBJ1-1 | TRBD1 | TRBV5-1 | 14 | TGCGCCAGCAGCCTGACAGGGTTTACGTTACAAGCTTTCTTT | CASSLTGFTLQAFF
- | TRBJ1-4 | TRBD1 | TRBV7-2 | 16 | TGTGCCAGCAGCTTAGGTGTAGGACAGGGGTATGAAAAACTGTTTTTT | CASSLGVGQGYEKLFF
- | TRBJ1-2 | - | TRBV4-1 | 14 | TGCGCCAGCAAAGGGACTACGCGACCCTATGGCTACACCTTC | CASKGTTRPYGYTF
- | TRBJ1-2 | TRBD1 | TRBV25-1 | 18 | TGTGCCAGCAGTGGGTGGGGAGGACAGGGGGCCCATTCGTATGGCTACACCTTC | CASSGWGGQGAHSYGYTF
once | TRBJ1-2 | - | TRBV18 | 14 | TGTGCCAGCTCACCGTACGCCGGCGATTATGGCTACACCTTC | CASSPYAGDYGYTF
once | TRBJ2-7 | TRBD1 | TRBV18 | 13 | TGTGCCAGCTCAACGGGACAGGTCTACGAGCAGTACTTC | CASSTGQVYEQYF
- | TRBJ2-2 | - | TRBV7-3 | 15 | TGTGCCAGCAGCTTAGGGACACAAACGGCCGGGGAGCTGTTTTTT | CASSLGTQTAGELFF
once | TRBJ2-7 | TRBD2 | TRBV10-3 | 15 | TGTGCCATCAGTGTCTTAGCGGGGGGCCGGTACGAGCAGTACTTC | CAISVLAGGRYEQYF
- | TRBJ2-3 | - | TRBV2 | 13 | TGTGCCAGCAGTCTGGATATCACAGATACGCAGTATTTT | CASSLDITDTQYF
- | TRBJ2-2 | - | TRBV10-3 | 14 | TGTGCCACCAACCCACAGGGAAAGACCGGGGAGCTGTTTTTT | CATNPQGKTGELFF
- | TRBJ1-4 | - | TRBV9 | 12 | TGTGCCAGCTCGCGCGTCAATGAAAAACTGTTTTTT | CASSRVNEKLFF
- | TRBJ1-2 | - | TRBV5-1 | 12 | TGCGCCAGCAGCGCCAATACGGGTGGCTACACCTTC | CASSANTGGYTF
- | TRBJ2-3 | TRBD2 | TRBV5-1 | 15 | TGCGCCAGCAGCTTGGTTGCGGGGGGGCCCGATACGCAGTATTTT | CASSLVAGGPDTQYF
few | TRBJ2-7 | - | TRBV6-1 | 14 | TGTGCCAGCAGGCCAAACAGGGCGGATTACGAGCAGTACTTC | CASRPNRADYEQYF
- | TRBJ2-3 | TRBD1 | TRBV27 | 17 | TGTGCCAGCAGTTTTATAGTCAGCAGGGGGTCTACAGATACGCAGTATTTT | CASSFIVSRGSTDTQYF
- | TRBJ2-1 | TRBD2 | TRBV5-1 | 17 | TGCGCCAGCAGCTGGAATTTAGCGGGGAAGGGCCTCAATGAGCAGTTCTTC | CASSWNLAGKGLNEQFF